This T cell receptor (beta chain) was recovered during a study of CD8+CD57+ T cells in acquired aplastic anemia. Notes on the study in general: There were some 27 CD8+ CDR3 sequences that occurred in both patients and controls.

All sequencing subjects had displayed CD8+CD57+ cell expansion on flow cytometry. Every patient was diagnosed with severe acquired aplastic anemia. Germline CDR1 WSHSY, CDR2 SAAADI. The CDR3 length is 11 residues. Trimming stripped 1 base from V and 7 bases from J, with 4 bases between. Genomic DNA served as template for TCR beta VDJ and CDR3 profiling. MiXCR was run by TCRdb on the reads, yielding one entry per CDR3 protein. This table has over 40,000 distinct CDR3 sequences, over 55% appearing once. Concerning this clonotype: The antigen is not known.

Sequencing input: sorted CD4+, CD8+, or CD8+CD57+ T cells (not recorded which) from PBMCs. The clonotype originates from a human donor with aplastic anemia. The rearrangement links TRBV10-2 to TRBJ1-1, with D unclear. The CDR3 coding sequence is TGCGCCAGCAGTGAGTTAAGTGAAGCTTTCTTT. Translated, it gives CASSELSEAFF.